This entry concerns a single TCR beta chain. Trimming removed 6 bases from V and 3 bases from J, with 18 bases in between. CDR1 and CDR2 (germline): MNHEY, SVGEGT. The CDR3 length is 16 residues. The sample originates from a study of blood T cell repertoires in COVID-19. Study-wide background: Acute and convalescent COVID-19 specimens originated in the United States, Italy and Spain. PBMCs, B-cell-depleted T cells, or T cells were the source of the cDNA or gDNA that made up the material.

Authors' analysis steps: Nucleated cell counts were estimated from reference gene primer amplification. Using immunoSEQ multiplex PCR, the repertoire was profiled, and TCRdb retains in-frame clones only, with some absent. The V and J calls and clone size were taken over from that table, and D and trimming were inferred from the DNA. The data contain approximately 150,000 clones, approximately 90% of them seen just once; the ten biggest clones take up approximately 0.98%. Input material: peripheral blood. This sequence originates from a woman aged 45-65 years with acute or convalescent COVID-19. The chain is built from TRBV6-2 or TRBV6-3 and TRBJ1-5, with no clear D. The CDR3 is CASSPGGLGINQPQHF. The CDR3 nucleotides read TGTGCCAGCAGCCCTGGCGGGTTAGGGATCAATCAGCCCCAGCATTTT.